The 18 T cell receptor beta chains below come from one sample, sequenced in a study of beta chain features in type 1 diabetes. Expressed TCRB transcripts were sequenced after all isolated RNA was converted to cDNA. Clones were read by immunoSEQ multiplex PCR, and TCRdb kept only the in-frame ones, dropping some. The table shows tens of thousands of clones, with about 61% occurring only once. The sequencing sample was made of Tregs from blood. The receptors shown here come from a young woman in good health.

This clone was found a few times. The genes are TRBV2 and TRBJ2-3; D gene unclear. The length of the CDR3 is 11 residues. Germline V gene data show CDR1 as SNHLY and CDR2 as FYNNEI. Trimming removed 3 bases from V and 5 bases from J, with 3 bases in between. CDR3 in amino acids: CASSDLDTQYF. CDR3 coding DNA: TGTGCCAGCAGTGATCTAGATACGCAGTATTTT.

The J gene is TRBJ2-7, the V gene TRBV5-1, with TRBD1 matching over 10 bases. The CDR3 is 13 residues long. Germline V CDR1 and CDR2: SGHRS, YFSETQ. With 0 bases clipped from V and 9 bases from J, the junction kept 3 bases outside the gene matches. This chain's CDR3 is CASSLGTGGRQYF. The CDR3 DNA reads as TGCGCCAGCAGCTTGGGGACAGGGGGACGGCAGTACTTC.

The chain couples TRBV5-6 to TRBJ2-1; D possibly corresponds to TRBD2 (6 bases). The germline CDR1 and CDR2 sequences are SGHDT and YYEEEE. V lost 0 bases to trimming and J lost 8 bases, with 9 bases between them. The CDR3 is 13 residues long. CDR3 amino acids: CASSLGSGDEQFF. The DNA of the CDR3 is TGTGCCAGCAGCTTGGGTTCGGGGGATGAGCAGTTCTTC.

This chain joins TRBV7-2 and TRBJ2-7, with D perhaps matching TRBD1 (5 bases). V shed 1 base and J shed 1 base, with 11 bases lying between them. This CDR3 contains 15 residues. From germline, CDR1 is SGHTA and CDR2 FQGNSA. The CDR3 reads CASSLVGESSYEQYF. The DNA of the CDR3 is TGTGCCAGCAGCTTAGTAGGGGAATCGTCCTACGAGCAGTACTTC.

The CDR3 DNA is TGTGCCAGCTCACCCCTCGGACAGGCCCACACTGAAGCTTTCTTT. Residues: CASSPLGQAHTEAFF. The chain recombines TRBV18 with TRBJ1-1; 7 bases line up with TRBD1. Germline CDR1 is KGHSH and CDR2 is LQKENI. CDR3 length equals 15 residues. The V segment lost 3 bases and the J segment 3 bases; nucleotides outside the gene matches: 7.

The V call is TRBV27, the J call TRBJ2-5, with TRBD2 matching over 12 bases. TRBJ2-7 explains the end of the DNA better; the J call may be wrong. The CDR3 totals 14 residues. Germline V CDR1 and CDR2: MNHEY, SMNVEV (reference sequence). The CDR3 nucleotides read TGTGCCAGCAGCCCGGGACTAGCGGGCCACGAGCAGTACTTC. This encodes CASSPGLAGHEQYF.

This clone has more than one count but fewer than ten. CDR3 amino acids: CASRRDRGYTEAFF. The CDR3 nucleotides read TGTGCCAGCAGACGGGACAGGGGGTACACTGAAGCTTTCTTT. The chain recombines TRBV7-9 with TRBJ1-1; 11 bases agree with TRBD1. Germline V gives CDR1 SEHNR, CDR2 FQNEAQ (reference sequence). This CDR3 is 14 amino acids long. V lost 6 bases, J lost 3 bases, and 3 bases stayed unmatched.

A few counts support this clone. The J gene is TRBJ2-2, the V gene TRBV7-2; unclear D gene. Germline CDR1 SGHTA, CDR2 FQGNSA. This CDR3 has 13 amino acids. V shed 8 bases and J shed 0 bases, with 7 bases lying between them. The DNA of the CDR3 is TGTGCCAGCCGCTCAACGAACACCGGGGAGCTGTTTTTT. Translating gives CASRSTNTGELFF.

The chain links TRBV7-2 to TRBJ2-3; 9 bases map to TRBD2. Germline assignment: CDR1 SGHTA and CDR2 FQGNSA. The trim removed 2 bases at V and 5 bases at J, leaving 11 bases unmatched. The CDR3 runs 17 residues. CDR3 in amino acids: CASSLWSGGPIGDTQYF. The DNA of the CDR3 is TGTGCCAGCAGCTTATGGAGCGGGGGGCCTATTGGAGATACGCAGTATTTT.

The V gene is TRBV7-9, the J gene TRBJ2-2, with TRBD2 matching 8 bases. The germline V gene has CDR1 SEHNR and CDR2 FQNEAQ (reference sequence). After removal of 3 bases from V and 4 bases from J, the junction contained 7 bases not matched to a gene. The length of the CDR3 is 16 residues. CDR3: CASSLSGRWGTGELFF. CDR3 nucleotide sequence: TGTGCCAGCAGCTTGAGCGGGAGATGGGGCACCGGGGAGCTGTTTTTT.

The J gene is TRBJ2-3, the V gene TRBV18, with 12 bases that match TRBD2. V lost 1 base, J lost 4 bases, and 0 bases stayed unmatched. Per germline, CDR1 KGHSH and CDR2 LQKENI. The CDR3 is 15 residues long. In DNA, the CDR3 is TGTGCCAGCTCACCACGGACTAGCGGGGCAGATACGCAGTATTTT. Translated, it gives CASSPRTSGADTQYF. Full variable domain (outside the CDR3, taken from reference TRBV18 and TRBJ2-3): NAGVMQNPRHLVRRRGQEARLRCSPMKGHSHVYWYRQLPEEGLKFMVYLQKENIIDESGMPKERFSAEFPKEGPSILRIQQVVRGDSAAYFCASSPRTSGADTQYFGPGTRLTVL.

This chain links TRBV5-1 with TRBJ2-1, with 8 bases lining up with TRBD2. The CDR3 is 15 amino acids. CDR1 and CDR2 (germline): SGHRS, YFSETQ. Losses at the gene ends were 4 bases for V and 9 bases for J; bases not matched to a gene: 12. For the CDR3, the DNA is TGCGCCAGCAGCCTTACTGGCGGGGGGATGGGTGAGCAGTTCTTC. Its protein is CASSLTGGGMGEQFF.

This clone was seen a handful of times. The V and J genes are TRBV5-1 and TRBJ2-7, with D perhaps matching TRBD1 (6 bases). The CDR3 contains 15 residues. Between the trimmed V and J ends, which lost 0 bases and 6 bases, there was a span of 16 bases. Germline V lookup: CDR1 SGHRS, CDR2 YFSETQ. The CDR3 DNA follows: TGCGCCAGCAGCTTGGCCGAGAGTCAGGGGTCCGAGCAGTACTTC. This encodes CASSLAESQGSEQYF.

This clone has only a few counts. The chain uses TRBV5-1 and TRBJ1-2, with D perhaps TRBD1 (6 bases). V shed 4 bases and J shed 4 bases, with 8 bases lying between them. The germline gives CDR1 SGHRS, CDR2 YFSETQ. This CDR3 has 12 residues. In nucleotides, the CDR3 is TGCGCCAGCAGCGTGGACAGCTATGGCTACACCTTC. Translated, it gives CASSVDSYGYTF.

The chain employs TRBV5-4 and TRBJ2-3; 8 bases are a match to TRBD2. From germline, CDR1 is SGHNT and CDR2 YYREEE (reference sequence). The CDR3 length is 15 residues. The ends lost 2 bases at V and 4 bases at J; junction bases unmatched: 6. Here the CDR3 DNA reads TGTGCCAGCAGCTTAAACGGGGGGGCCGCAGATACGCAGTATTTT. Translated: CASSLNGGAADTQYF.

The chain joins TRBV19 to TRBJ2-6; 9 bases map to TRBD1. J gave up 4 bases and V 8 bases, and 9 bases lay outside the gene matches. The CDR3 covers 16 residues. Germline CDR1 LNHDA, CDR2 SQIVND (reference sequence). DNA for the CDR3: TGTGCCAGTCCCATTCACAGGGGGCCCGGGGCCAACGTCCTGACTTTC. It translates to CASPIHRGPGANVLTF. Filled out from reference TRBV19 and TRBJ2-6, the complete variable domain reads DGGITQSPKYLFRKEGQNVTLSCEQNLNHDAMYWYRQDPGQGLRLIYYSQIVNDFQKGDIAEGYSVSREKKESFPLTVTSAQKNPTAFYLCASPIHRGPGANVLTFGAGSRLTVL.

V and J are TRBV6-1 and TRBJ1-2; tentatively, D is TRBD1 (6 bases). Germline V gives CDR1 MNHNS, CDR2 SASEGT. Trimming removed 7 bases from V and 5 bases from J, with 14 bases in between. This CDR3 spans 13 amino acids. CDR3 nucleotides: TGTGCCAGCAAAATTAATAGGGGGTATGGCTACACCTTC. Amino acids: CASKINRGYGYTF.

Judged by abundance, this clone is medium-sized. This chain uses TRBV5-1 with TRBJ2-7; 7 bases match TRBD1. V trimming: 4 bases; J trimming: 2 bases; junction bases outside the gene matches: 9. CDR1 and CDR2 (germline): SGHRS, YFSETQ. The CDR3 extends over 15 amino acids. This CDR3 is CASSTRQGSAYEQYF. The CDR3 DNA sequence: TGCGCCAGCAGCACCAGACAGGGTTCGGCCTACGAGCAGTACTTC.